A selection of T cell receptor beta chains follows, all from one sample in a study of T-cell reconstitution after alpha-beta-depleted transplantation in children. TCRdb re-called the PCR reads with MiXCR, one entry per CDR3 protein. The sample records 440,000 or so distinct CDR3 sequences, roughly a tenth being singletons. The input for sequencing was PBMCs from the stem cell graft donor, taken from the stem cell graft. All receptors come from a human donor who donated a stem cell graft to a child with acute myeloid leukemia. The CDR3 runs from the conserved cysteine through the conserved F or W. D genes are given only for firm matches. Where a row states a size, it is once, few, many or the class of an expanded clone; other rows omit it.

CDR3 DNA: TGTGCCAGCAGCACTAGCGGGAGGGCCGGCAATGAGCAGTTCTTC
CDR3 protein: CASSTSGRAGNEQFF
V gene: TRBV7-2
J gene: TRBJ2-1
D gene: TRBD2
clone size: .

CDR3 DNA: TGTGCCAGCAGCCCCCGGACAGGGTTTGAAAAACTGTTTTTT
CDR3 protein: CASSPRTGFEKLFF
V gene: TRBV7-8
J gene: TRBJ1-4
D gene: TRBD1
clone size: .

CDR3 DNA: TGCGCCAGCAGCTTGGAGCCGGGCCAAGAGACCCAGTACTTC
CDR3 protein: CASSLEPGQETQYF
V gene: TRBV5-1
J gene: TRBJ2-5
D gene: .
clone size: .

CDR3 DNA: TGTGCCAGCAGCTTAGACTTCTCTGGGGCCAACGTCCTGACTTTC
CDR3 protein: CASSLDFSGANVLTF
V gene: TRBV7-3
J gene: TRBJ2-6
D gene: .
clone size: many

CDR3 DNA: TGTGCCAGCAGGACCCTTCAAGGGATTGGCAATGAGCAGTTCTTC
CDR3 protein: CASRTLQGIGNEQFF
V gene: TRBV27
J gene: TRBJ2-1
D gene: .
clone size: many

CDR3 DNA: TGTGCCAGCAGTTACGGAGTGGGGGTCCGGGGGGATACGCAGTATTTT
CDR3 protein: CASSYGVGVRGDTQYF
V gene: TRBV6-5
J gene: TRBJ2-3
D gene: .
clone size: .

CDR3 DNA: TGTGCCAGCAGGCAGAGCCACTACAATGAGCAGTTCTTC
CDR3 protein: CASRQSHYNEQFF
V gene: TRBV6-1
J gene: TRBJ2-1
D gene: .
clone size: many

CDR3 DNA: TGCGCCAGCAGCTCCTCAGCGGCGGTGGATTCACCCCTCCACTTT
CDR3 protein: CASSSSAAVDSPLHF
V gene: TRBV5-1
J gene: TRBJ1-6
D gene: .
clone size: few

CDR3 DNA: TGTGCCAGCAGCCCCCGCGGACAGAACAATGAGCAGTTCTTC
CDR3 protein: CASSPRGQNNEQFF
V gene: TRBV7-9
J gene: TRBJ2-1
D gene: .
clone size: few

CDR3 DNA: TGTGCCAGCAGCTTACAGCCAGATACGCAGTATTTT
CDR3 protein: CASSLQPDTQYF
V gene: TRBV7-9
J gene: TRBJ2-3
D gene: .
clone size: few

CDR3 DNA: TGCGCCAGCAACACGATCACAGGGGTCACCTACGAGCAGTACTTC
CDR3 protein: CASNTITGVTYEQYF
V gene: TRBV5-1
J gene: TRBJ2-7
D gene: TRBD1
clone size: .

CDR3 DNA: TGCGCCAGCAGCTTGGGGATGACAGAAAACATTCAGTACTTC
CDR3 protein: CASSLGMTENIQYF
V gene: TRBV5-1
J gene: TRBJ2-4
D gene: .
clone size: .

CDR3 DNA: TGTGCCAGCAGCTTGGACCCGGTGGGGGGGCTCGGAAACACCATATATTTT
CDR3 protein: CASSLDPVGGLGNTIYF
V gene: TRBV5-6
J gene: TRBJ1-3
D gene: .
clone size: .

CDR3 DNA: TGTGCCAGCAGCTACAGGATACAAAGCACAGATACGCAGTATTTT
CDR3 protein: CASSYRIQSTDTQYF
V gene: TRBV6-5
J gene: TRBJ2-3
D gene: .
clone size: many

CDR3 DNA: TGCAGTGCTAGAGCGGTAGCGGGAGTAGCCTACGAGCAGTACTTC
CDR3 protein: CSARAVAGVAYEQYF
V gene: TRBV20-1
J gene: TRBJ2-7
D gene: TRBD2
clone size: .

CDR3 DNA: TGCGCCAGCACAGTCGACGGGAATAATGAAAAACTGTTTTTT
CDR3 protein: CASTVDGNNEKLFF
V gene: TRBV10-1
J gene: TRBJ1-4
D gene: .
clone size: few

CDR3 DNA: TGTGCCAGCAGTTACTCACTGGGCAGGGACCAAGAGACCCAGTACTTC
CDR3 protein: CASSYSLGRDQETQYF
V gene: TRBV6-2/TRBV6-3
J gene: TRBJ2-5
D gene: .
clone size: few